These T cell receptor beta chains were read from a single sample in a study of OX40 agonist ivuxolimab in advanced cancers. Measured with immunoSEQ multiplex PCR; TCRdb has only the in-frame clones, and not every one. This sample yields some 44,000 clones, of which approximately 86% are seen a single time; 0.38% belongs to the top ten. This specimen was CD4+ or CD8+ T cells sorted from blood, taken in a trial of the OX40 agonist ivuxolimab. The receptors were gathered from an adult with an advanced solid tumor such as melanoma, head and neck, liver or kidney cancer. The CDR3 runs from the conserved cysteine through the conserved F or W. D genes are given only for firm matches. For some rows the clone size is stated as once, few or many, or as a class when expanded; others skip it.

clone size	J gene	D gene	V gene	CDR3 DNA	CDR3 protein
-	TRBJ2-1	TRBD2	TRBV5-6	TGTGCCAGCAGCCCGGAGCGGGGTCTGAGGGATGAGCAGTTCTTC	CASSPERGLRDEQFF
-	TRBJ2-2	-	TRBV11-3	TGTGCCAGCAGTGGAGCGAACACCGGGGAGCTGTTTTTT	CASSGANTGELFF
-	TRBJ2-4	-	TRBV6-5	TGTGCCAGCAGTTACTCTCACCCCGGGGTGAAAAACATTCAGTACTTC	CASSYSHPGVKNIQYF
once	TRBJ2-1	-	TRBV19	TGTGCCAGTAGTTCCCAAGGGCAACGAGGCTCCTACAATGAGCAGTTCTTC	CASSSQGQRGSYNEQFF
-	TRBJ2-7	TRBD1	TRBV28	TGTGCCAGTACGCCTGGGGGACAGTGGAGCGAGCAGTACTTC	CASTPGGQWSEQYF
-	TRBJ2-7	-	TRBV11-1	TGTGCCAGCAGCTCAGATCGCTACGAGCAGTACTTC	CASSSDRYEQYF
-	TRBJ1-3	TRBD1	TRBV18	TGTGCCAGCTCACCCCAAGGGACAGGGATTGGAAACACCATATATTTT	CASSPQGTGIGNTIYF
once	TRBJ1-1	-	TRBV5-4	TGTGCCAGCAGCTTTTCCTCGGGGAACACTGAAGCTTTCTTT	CASSFSSGNTEAFF
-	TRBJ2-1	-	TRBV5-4	TGTGCCAGCAGCTTGGCCAGGATGTGGGGCTCGCCCCCCAATGAGCAGTTCTTC	CASSLARMWGSPPNEQFF
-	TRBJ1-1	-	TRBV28	TGTGCCAGCAGTTTATGGGATTGGGCTTTCTTT	CASSLWDWAFF
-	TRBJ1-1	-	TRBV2	TGTGCCAGCACCCAGGGAGTAGGAACTGAAGCTTTCTTT	CASTQGVGTEAFF
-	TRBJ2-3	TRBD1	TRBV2	TGTGCCAGCAGTGGGGACAGGGTAACAGATACGCAGTATTTT	CASSGDRVTDTQYF
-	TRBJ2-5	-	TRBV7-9	TGTGCCAGCAGCTTAACGACACAAGAGACCCAGTACTTC	CASSLTTQETQYF
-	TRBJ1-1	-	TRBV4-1	TGCGCCAGCAGCCAACCGCAAATGACATACACTGAAGCTTTCTTT	CASSQPQMTYTEAFF
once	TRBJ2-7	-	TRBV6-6	TGTGCCAGCAGTCCTGACCAACGATACGAGCAGTACTTC	CASSPDQRYEQYF
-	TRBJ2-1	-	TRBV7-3	TGTGCCAGCAGCTCGGACAGTTACAATGAGCAGTTCTTC	CASSSDSYNEQFF
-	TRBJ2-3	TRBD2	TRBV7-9	TGTGCCCTATCTAGCGGGGGGGTCTCCACAGATACGCAGTATTTT	CALSSGGVSTDTQYF
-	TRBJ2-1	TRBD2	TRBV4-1	TGCGCCAGCACCCCGAAGGGCGGGAAAGCGGGAGGGTCCTACAATGAGCAGTTCTTC	CASTPKGGKAGGSYNEQFF
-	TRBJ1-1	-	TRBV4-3	TGCGCCAGCAGCCAAGAGGAAGCGGGGGAAGCTTTCTTT	CASSQEEAGEAFF
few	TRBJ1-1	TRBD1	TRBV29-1	TGCAGCTATTGGACAGGGGGCGAGGAGAGAGGCACTGAAGCTTTCTTT	CSYWTGGEERGTEAFF
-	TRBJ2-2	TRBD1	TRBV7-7	TGTGCCAGCAGCCCCCTGGACAGGGAATACACCGGGGAGCTGTTTTTT	CASSPLDREYTGELFF
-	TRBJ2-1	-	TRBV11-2	TGTGCCAGCAGCTTAGAAGCATTAGCGATACAGTTCTTC	CASSLEALAIQFF
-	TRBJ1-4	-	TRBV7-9	TGTGCCAGCAGCTTAGGATGGTCGACTACAACTAATGAAAAACTGTTTTTT	CASSLGWSTTTNEKLFF
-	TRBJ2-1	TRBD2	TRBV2	TGTGCCAGCAGCGACCCCAGCGGGAGGCTACCCAATGAGCAGTTCTTC	CASSDPSGRLPNEQFF